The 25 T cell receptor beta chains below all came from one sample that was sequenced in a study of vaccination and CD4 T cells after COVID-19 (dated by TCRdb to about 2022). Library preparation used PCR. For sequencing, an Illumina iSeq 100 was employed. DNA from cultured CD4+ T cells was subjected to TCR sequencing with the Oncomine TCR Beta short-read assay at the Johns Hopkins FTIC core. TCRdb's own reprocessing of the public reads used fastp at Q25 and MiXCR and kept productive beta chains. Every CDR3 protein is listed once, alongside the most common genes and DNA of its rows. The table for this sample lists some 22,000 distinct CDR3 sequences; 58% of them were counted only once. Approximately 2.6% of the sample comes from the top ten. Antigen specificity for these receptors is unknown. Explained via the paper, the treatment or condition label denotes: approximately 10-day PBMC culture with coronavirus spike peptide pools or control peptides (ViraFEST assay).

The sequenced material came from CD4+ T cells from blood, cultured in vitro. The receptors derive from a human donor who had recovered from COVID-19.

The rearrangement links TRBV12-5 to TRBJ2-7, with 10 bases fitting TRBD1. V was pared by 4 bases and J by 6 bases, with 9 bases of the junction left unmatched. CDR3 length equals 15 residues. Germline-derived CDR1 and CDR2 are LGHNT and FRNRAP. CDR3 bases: TGTGCTAGTGGTTCCTCCGGGACAGGGGTTGGCGAGCAGTACTTC. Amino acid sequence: CASGSSGTGVGEQYF.

The CDR3 loop is CASSSRTGPNEQFF. The CDR3 coding sequence is TGTGCCAGCAGCTCGCGGACGGGACCGAATGAGCAGTTCTTC. The genes are TRBV11-3 and TRBJ2-1; D tentatively reads TRBD1 or TRBD2 (5 bases each). Germline CDR1 SGHNT, CDR2 YENEEA. V shed 4 bases and J shed 7 bases, with 14 bases lying between them. The CDR3 loop spans 14 amino acids.

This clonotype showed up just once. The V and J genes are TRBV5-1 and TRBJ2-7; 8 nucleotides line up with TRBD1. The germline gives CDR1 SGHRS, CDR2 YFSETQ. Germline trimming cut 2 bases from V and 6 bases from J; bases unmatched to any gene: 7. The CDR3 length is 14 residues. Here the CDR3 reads CASSFNGQGVEQYF. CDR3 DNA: TGCGCCAGCAGCTTCAACGGACAGGGCGTCGAGCAGTACTTC.

CDR3 protein: CASSHVGQSRNQPQHF. The CDR3 DNA is TGCGCCAGCAGCCACGTAGGACAATCGCGCAATCAGCCCCAGCATTTT. This chain links TRBV4-1 with TRBJ1-5; the D gene is possibly TRBD1 (5 bases). The length of the CDR3 is 16 residues. In germline, CDR1 is MGHRA, CDR2 YSYEKL. V was cut by 3 bases and J by 2 bases, with 14 bases left in between.

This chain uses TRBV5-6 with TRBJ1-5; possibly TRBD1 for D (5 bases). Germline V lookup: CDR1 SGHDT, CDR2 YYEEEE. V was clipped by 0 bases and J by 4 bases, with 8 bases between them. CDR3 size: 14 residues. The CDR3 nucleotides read TGTGCCAGCAGCTTGGGAAGGGGAAATCAGCCCCAGCATTTT. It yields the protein CASSLGRGNQPQHF.

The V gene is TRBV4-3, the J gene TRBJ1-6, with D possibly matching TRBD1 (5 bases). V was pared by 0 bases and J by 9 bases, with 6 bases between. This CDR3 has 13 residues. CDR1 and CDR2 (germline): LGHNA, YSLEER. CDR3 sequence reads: CASSQEGGSPLHF. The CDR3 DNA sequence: TGCGCCAGCAGCCAAGAGGGGGGTTCACCCCTCCACTTT.

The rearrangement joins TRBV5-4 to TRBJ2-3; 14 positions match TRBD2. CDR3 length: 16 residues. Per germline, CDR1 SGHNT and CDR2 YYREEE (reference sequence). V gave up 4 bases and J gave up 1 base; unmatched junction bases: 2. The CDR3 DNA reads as TGTGCCAGCAGCGCGGGACTAGCGGGGGGCACAGATACGCAGTATTTT. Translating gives CASSAGLAGGTDTQYF.

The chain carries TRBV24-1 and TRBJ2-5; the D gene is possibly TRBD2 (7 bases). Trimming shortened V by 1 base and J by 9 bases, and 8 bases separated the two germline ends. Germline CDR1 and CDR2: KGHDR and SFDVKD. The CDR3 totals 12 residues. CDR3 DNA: TGTGCCACCAGTGATTTAGGGGGGGCCCAGTACTTC. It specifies CATSDLGGAQYF.

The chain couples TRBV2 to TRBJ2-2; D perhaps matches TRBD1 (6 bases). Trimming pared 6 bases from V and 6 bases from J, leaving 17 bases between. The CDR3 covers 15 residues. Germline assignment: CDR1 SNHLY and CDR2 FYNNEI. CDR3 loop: CASRGTGSVAGELFF. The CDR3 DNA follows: TGTGCCAGCAGGGGAACAGGGAGCGTCGCCGGGGAGCTGTTTTTT.

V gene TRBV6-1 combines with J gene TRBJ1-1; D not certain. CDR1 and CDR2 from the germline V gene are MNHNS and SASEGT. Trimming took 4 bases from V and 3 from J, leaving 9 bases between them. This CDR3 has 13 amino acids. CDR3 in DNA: TGTGCCAGCAGTGGCCACGCTTACACTGAAGCTTTCTTT. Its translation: CASSGHAYTEAFF.

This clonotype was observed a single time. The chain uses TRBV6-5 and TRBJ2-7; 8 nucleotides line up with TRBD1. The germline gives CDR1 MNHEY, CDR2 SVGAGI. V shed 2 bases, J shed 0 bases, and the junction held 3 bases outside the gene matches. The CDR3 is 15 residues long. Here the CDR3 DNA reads TGTGCCAGCAGTTACCGGGACAGGAGCTCCTACGAGCAGTACTTC. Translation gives CASSYRDRSSYEQYF.

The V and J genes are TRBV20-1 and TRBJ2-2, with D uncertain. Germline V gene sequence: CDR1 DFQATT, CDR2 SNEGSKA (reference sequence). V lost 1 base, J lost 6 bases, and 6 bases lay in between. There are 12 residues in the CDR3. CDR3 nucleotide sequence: TGCAGTGCTAGAGTAAGGCCCGGGGAGCTGTTTTTT. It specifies CSARVRPGELFF.

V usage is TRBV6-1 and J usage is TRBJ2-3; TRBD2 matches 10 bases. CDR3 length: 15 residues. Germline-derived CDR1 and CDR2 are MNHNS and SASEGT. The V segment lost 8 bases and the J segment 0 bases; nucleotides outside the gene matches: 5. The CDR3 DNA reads TGTGCCAGCGGAATAGCGGGAGGTAGCACAGATACGCAGTATTTT. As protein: CASGIAGGSTDTQYF.

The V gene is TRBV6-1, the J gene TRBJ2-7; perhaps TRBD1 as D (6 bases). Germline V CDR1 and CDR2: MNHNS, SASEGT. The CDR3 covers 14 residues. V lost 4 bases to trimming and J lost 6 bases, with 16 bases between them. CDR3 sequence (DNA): TGTGCCAGCAGTGCCCCATCGGACAGCGGCGAGCAGTACTTC. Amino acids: CASSAPSDSGEQYF.

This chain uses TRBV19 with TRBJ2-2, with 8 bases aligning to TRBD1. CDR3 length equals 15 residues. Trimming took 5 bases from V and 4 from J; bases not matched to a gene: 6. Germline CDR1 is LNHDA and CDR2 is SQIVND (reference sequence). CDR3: CASSATGVVTGELFF. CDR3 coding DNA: TGTGCCAGTAGTGCGACAGGGGTGGTCACCGGGGAGCTGTTTTTT. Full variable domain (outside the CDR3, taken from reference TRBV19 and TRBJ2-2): DGGITQSPKYLFRKEGQNVTLSCEQNLNHDAMYWYRQDPGQGLRLIYYSQIVNDFQKGDIAEGYSVSREKKESFPLTVTSAQKNPTAFYLCASSATGVVTGELFFGEGSRLTVL.

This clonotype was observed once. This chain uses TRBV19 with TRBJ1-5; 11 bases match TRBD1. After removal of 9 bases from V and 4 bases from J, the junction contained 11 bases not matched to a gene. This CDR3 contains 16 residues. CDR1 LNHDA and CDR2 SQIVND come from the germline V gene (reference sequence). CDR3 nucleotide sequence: TGTGCCAGCACCTTGTCGGGGACAGGGGGAAATCAGCCCCAGCATTTT. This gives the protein CASTLSGTGGNQPQHF. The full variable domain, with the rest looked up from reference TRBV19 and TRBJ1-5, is DGGITQSPKYLFRKEGQNVTLSCEQNLNHDAMYWYRQDPGQGLRLIYYSQIVNDFQKGDIAEGYSVSREKKESFPLTVTSAQKNPTAFYLCASTLSGTGGNQPQHFGDGTRLSIL.

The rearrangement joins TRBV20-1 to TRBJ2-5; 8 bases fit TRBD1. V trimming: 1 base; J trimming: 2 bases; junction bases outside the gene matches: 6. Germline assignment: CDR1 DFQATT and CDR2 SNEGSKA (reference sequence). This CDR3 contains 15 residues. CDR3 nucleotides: TGCAGTGCTAGAGGGACAGGGAAGAGTCAAGAGACCCAGTACTTC. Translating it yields CSARGTGKSQETQYF.

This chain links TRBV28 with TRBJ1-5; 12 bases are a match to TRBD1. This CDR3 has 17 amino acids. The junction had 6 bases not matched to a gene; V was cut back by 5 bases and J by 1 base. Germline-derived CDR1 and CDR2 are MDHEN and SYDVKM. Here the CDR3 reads CASSTLGQGASNQPQHF. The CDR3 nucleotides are TGTGCCAGCAGTACCCTGGGACAGGGGGCGAGCAATCAGCCCCAGCATTTT.

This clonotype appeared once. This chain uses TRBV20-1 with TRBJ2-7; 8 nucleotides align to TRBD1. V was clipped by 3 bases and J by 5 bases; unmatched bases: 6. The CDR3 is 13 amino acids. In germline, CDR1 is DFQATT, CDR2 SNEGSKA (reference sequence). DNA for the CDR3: TGCAGTGCTAGCGTAGGACAGGGCGACGAGCAGTACTTC. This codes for CSASVGQGDEQYF.

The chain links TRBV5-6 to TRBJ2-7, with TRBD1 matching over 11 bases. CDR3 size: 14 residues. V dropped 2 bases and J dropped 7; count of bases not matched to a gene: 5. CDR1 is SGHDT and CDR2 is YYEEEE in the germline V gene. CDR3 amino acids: CASSFGQGAREQYF. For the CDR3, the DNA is TGTGCCAGCAGCTTCGGACAGGGGGCGCGGGAGCAGTACTTC.

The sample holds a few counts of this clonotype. Here the CDR3 reads CASSRDRAGTGELFF. The CDR3 DNA reads TGTGCCAGCAGCAGGGACAGGGCTGGAACCGGGGAGCTGTTTTTT. The chain joins TRBV6-1 to TRBJ2-2, with 9 nucleotides matching TRBD1. Germline CDR1 and CDR2: MNHNS and SASEGT. The CDR3 consists of 15 residues. Trimming cost V 6 bases and J 5 bases; bases outside gene matches: 7.

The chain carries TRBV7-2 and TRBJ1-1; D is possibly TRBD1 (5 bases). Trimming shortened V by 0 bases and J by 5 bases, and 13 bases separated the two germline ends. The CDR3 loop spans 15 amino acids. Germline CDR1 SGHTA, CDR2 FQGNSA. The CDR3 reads CASSLARVEGTEAFF. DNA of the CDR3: TGTGCCAGCAGCTTAGCGCGGGTAGAGGGGACTGAAGCTTTCTTT.

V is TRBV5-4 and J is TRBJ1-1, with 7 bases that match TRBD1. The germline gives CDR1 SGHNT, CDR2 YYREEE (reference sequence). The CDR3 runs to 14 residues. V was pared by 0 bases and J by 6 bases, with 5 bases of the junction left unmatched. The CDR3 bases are TGTGCCAGCAGCTTGGTGACAGGGACCGCTGAAGCTTTCTTT. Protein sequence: CASSLVTGTAEAFF.

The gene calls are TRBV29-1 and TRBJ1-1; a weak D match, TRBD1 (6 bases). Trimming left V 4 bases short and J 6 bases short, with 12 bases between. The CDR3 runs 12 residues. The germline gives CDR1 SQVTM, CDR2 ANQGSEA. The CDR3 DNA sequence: TGCAGCGTTGGGGGGGCCCTAGCTGAAGCTTTCTTT. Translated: CSVGGALAEAFF.

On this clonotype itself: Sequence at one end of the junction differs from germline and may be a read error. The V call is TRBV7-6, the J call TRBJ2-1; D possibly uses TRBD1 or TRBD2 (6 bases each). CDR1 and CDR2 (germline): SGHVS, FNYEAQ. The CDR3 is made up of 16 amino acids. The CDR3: CASSLKGGAPYNEQFF. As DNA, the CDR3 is TGTGCTAGCAGCTTAAAGGGGGGCGCCCCCTACAATGAGCAGTTCTTC.